A single sample gave rise to the 9 T cell receptor beta chains below, sequenced in a study of CD8 T cells in ankylosing spondylitis. TCRdb re-analysed the 5' RACE reads in MiXCR, keeping a single row per CDR3 protein. The sample records a few hundred thousand distinct CDR3 sequences, approximately 22% being singletons. Material: blood, either unsorted or a sorted T cell fraction (not recorded which). Every receptor here comes from a male donor with ankylosing spondylitis or in good health (not recorded which).

This clonotype showed up just a few times. The chain is built from TRBV5-4 and TRBJ2-1; 10 nucleotides line up with TRBD2. V lost 4 bases to trimming and J lost 0 bases; unmatched junction nucleotides: 4. The V gene's germline CDR1 is SGHNT and CDR2 YYREEE (reference sequence). The CDR3 spans 16 residues. CDR3 protein: CASSRTSGSSYNEQFF. As DNA, the CDR3 is TGTGCCAGCAGCCGGACTAGCGGAAGCTCCTACAATGAGCAGTTCTTC.

This clonotype came up a few times. V and J are TRBV27 and TRBJ2-3; D is unresolved. The CDR3 spans 13 residues. Germline assignment: CDR1 MNHEY and CDR2 SMNVEV (reference sequence). V shed 4 bases and J shed 7 bases, with 12 bases lying between them. CDR3 sequence (DNA): TGTGCCAGCAGTTCCCTGATGGAAAATACGCAGTATTTT. Encoded protein: CASSSLMENTQYF.

The chain joins TRBV5-1 to TRBJ2-3; D uncertain. Germline lookup yields CDR1 SGHRS and CDR2 YFSETQ. The CDR3 covers 12 residues. V shed 4 bases and J shed 6 bases, with 9 bases lying between them. The CDR3 reads CASSPNADTQYF. CDR3 nucleotides: TGCGCCAGCAGCCCAAACGCGGATACGCAGTATTTT.

Ten or more counts support this clonotype. The chain carries TRBV29-1 and TRBJ2-1; TRBD2 agrees at 8 bases. The ends lost 6 bases at V and 2 bases at J; junction bases unmatched: 9. The CDR3 totals 15 residues. Germline V gene sequence: CDR1 SQVTM, CDR2 ANQGSEA. CDR3 amino acids: CSVASLAETYNEQFF. The DNA for the CDR3 is TGCAGCGTAGCCTCACTAGCGGAGACCTACAATGAGCAGTTCTTC.

V usage is TRBV7-9 and J usage is TRBJ2-2; D call uncertain. Trimming removed 3 bases from V and 4 bases from J, with 12 bases in between. CDR1 and CDR2 from the germline V gene are SEHNR and FQNEAQ (reference sequence). CDR3 length equals 15 residues. The CDR3 region is CASSFIDPFTGELFF. In DNA, the CDR3 is TGTGCCAGCAGCTTTATTGATCCGTTCACCGGGGAGCTGTTTTTT.

The genes are TRBV9 and TRBJ2-3, with D tentatively TRBD1 or TRBD2 (5 bases each). The V and J ends lost 0 bases and 4 bases respectively, with 18 bases between them. This CDR3 comprises 17 residues. Germline V gene sequence: CDR1 SGDLS, CDR2 YYNGEE. The CDR3 DNA follows: TGTGCCAGCAGCGTAGTGGGGGTCGATGATGGGGCAGATACGCAGTATTTT. Protein: CASSVVGVDDGADTQYF.

The chain carries TRBV4-1 and TRBJ2-2; 7 nucleotides align to TRBD1. The CDR3 totals 16 residues. With V trimmed by 1 base and J by 6 bases, 8 bases remained unmatched. Looked up from germline, CDR1 is MGHRA and CDR2 is YSYEKL. CDR3 DNA sequence: TGCGCCAGCAGCCAAGTCGGGGCCACAGGGGCCGGGGAGCTGTTTTTT. Protein: CASSQVGATGAGELFF.

This sequence joins TRBV10-3 and TRBJ2-1; D may correspond to TRBD1 or TRBD2 (5 bases each). Germline-derived CDR1 and CDR2 are ENHRY and SYGVKD. V lost 0 bases, J lost 6 bases, and 15 bases lay in between. The CDR3 covers 16 residues. This CDR3 reads CAISESIRPRGNEQFF. The CDR3 nucleotides read TGTGCCATCAGTGAGTCGATCCGTCCGAGGGGCAATGAGCAGTTCTTC.

The gene calls are TRBV7-9 and TRBJ2-5, with D unclear. Trimming removed 1 base at V and 5 bases at J, with 14 bases between. Germline V gene lookup returns CDR1 SEHNR and CDR2 FQNEAQ (reference sequence). The CDR3 runs 15 residues. The CDR3 reads CASSLVHDLWETQYF. CDR3 DNA sequence: TGTGCCAGCAGCTTAGTGCACGATCTATGGGAGACCCAGTACTTC.